Listed here are 8 T cell receptor beta chains from one sample, sequenced in a study of shared clonotypes between healthy human individuals (TCRdb year 2020). The protocol used for the library was the immunoSEQ multiplex PCR assay. TCRdb stores this immuneACCESS table with in-frame sequences only. Part of the clones is absent; in the studies checked, under half of the shortfall reflects unresolved V genes, and no reason is known for the rest. The sample table lists about 710,000 clones, roughly 72% of them with a count of one. The biggest ten clones account for approximately 1.8% of the sample. The sequenced sample was memory CD4+ T cells sorted from blood. The sample's cell subset or site, from its label and the paper: CD45RA-negative fraction. Every receptor here comes from a woman in her thirties in good health.

V and J are TRBV18 and TRBJ2-3; D unresolved. Trimming left V 6 bases short and J 2 bases short, with 15 bases between. Looked up from germline, CDR1 is KGHSH and CDR2 is LQKENI. CDR3 length: 15 amino acids. CDR3 residues: CASSLGSGPTDTQYF. Here the CDR3 DNA reads TGTGCCAGCTCTCTAGGGTCGGGTCCCACAGATACGCAGTATTTT.

The CDR3 protein is CASNSGPDATGELFF. CDR3 in DNA: TGTGCCAGCAACTCGGGACCAGACGCGACCGGGGAGCTGTTTTTT. This rearrangement joins TRBV2 to TRBJ2-2; D tentatively reads TRBD1 or TRBD2 (5 bases each). This CDR3 contains 15 residues. Germline CDR1 SNHLY, CDR2 FYNNEI. Trimming pared 7 bases from V and 5 bases from J, leaving 17 bases between.

The V call is TRBV10-3, the J call TRBJ2-7, with TRBD2 matching 8 bases. This CDR3 is built from 17 residues. Germline trimming cut 3 bases from V and 1 base from J; bases unmatched to any gene: 11. Germline CDR1 reads ENHRY; CDR2 reads SYGVKD. The CDR3 DNA is TGTGCCATCAGTGATTCGGGGACTAGAGGGGGGTCCTACGAGCAGTACTTC. Translation: CAISDSGTRGGSYEQYF.

The V gene is TRBV19, the J gene TRBJ1-1; D uncertain. The germline V gene has CDR1 LNHDA and CDR2 SQIVND (reference sequence). The V end was cut by 6 bases, the J end by 4 bases, with 12 bases between. The CDR3 is made up of 13 amino acids. This chain's CDR3 is CASRGTGFTEAFF. The CDR3 DNA reads as TGTGCCAGTAGGGGCACCGGTTTCACTGAAGCTTTCTTT.

This clone was seen only a few times. The chain combines TRBV7-9 with TRBJ2-7; no definite D call. The CDR3 length is 14 residues. Germline CDR1 and CDR2: SEHNR and FQNEAQ (reference sequence). V gave up 3 bases and J gave up 2 bases, with 11 bases separating them. CDR3: CASSLAGITYEQYF. The CDR3 bases are TGTGCCAGCAGCTTGGCAGGCATTACCTACGAGCAGTACTTC.

The chain carries TRBV28 and TRBJ1-4, with TRBD1 identical over 7 bases. The germline V gene has CDR1 MDHEN and CDR2 SYDVKM. The CDR3 totals 15 residues. V was clipped by 5 bases and J by 0 bases; unmatched bases: 3. This CDR3 is CASSRDSATNEKLFF. The CDR3 DNA reads TGTGCCAGCAGTAGGGACAGTGCAACTAATGAAAAACTGTTTTTT.

A word on this clone: A read error may account for a junction end that differs from germline. V usage is TRBV15 and J usage is TRBJ1-3; D gene unclear. This CDR3 region has 12 residues. The germline V gene encodes CDR1 LNHNV and CDR2 YYDKDF (reference sequence). The chain's CDR3 is CATSKHREPQDF. The CDR3 coding sequence is TGTGCCACCAGCAAACACCGGGAACCCCAGGATTTT.

This clone was recorded many times. The V call is TRBV2, the J call TRBJ1-2, with 11 bases matching TRBD1. V lost 1 base, J lost 7 bases, and 5 bases stayed unmatched. The length of the CDR3 is 15 residues. Germline-derived CDR1 and CDR2 are SNHLY and FYNNEI. CDR3 loop: CASSEDWTGGGGYTF. The CDR3 DNA follows: TGTGCCAGCAGTGAAGATTGGACAGGGGGCGGTGGCTACACCTTC.